A single sample gave rise to the 18 T cell receptor beta chains below, sequenced in a study of pediatric ulcerative colitis. During colonoscopy, one to two rectal pinch biopsies were collected. Profiling relied on immunoSEQ multiplex PCR, and the TCRdb table lists in-frame clones only, not all of them. The sample contains 35,000 or so clones, roughly 72% of which appear only once. Sequencing was done on a sample of gut tissue. Every receptor here comes from a boy between 10 and 17 years old with moderate ulcerative colitis.

The CDR3 DNA reads TGTGCCAGCAGCCCCTTTGGAGGGCGAGAGACCCAGTACTTC. Encoded protein: CASSPFGGRETQYF. The genes are TRBV7-9 and TRBJ2-5; TRBD2 is a possible D gene (6 bases). Trimming removed 5 bases at V and 4 bases at J, with 14 bases between. This CDR3 comprises 14 residues. Germline V gene data show CDR1 as SEHNR and CDR2 as FQNEAQ (reference sequence).

The chain is built from TRBV4-2 and TRBJ2-7, with 9 bases matching TRBD2. The CDR3 spans 16 residues. Trimming removed 4 bases from V and 1 base from J; junction bases left unmatched: 8. CDR1 and CDR2 (germline): LGHNA, YNFKEQ. The DNA of the CDR3 is TGTGCCAGCAGCCCCTCTTTTAGCGGGAGATCCTACGAGCAGTACTTC. It is translated as CASSPSFSGRSYEQYF.

This chain connects TRBV15 to TRBJ2-7, with D possibly being TRBD2 (6 bases). The ends were cut back, 5 bases at V and 1 base at J, with 15 bases in the middle. From germline, CDR1 is LNHNV and CDR2 YYDKDF (reference sequence). This CDR3 region has 15 residues. The CDR3 is CATSERGGASYEQYF. The CDR3, as DNA: TGTGCCACCAGCGAAAGAGGCGGGGCTTCCTACGAGCAGTACTTC.

V and J are TRBV9 and TRBJ1-1; D not certain. The V end lost 1 base, the J end lost 4 bases, and 8 bases lay between the germline ends. Germline assignment: CDR1 SGDLS and CDR2 YYNGEE. This CDR3 contains 13 residues. The CDR3 sequence is CASSVFGSTEAFF. DNA for the CDR3: TGTGCCAGCAGCGTATTTGGGTCCACTGAAGCTTTCTTT. Supplemented by reference TRBV9 and TRBJ1-1, the full variable domain reads DSGVTQTPKHLITATGQRVTLRCSPRSGDLSVYWYQQSLDQGLQFLIQYYNGEERAKGNILERFSAQQFPDLHSELNLSSLELGDSALYFCASSVFGSTEAFFGQGTRLTVV.

The chain recombines TRBV4-1 with TRBJ1-5; 7 bases are a match to TRBD1. The CDR3 length is 15 residues. J was trimmed by 4 bases and V by 3 bases; bases with no gene match: 6. The germline V gene encodes CDR1 MGHRA and CDR2 YSYEKL. The chain's CDR3 is CASSHDPGQNQPQHF. CDR3 coding DNA: TGCGCCAGCAGCCACGACCCGGGACAGAATCAGCCCCAGCATTTT.

The chain is built from TRBV19 and TRBJ2-1; 9 bases map to TRBD1. The germline CDR1 and CDR2 sequences are LNHDA and SQIVND (reference sequence). CDR3 length: 15 amino acids. With 3 bases clipped from V and 0 bases from J, the junction kept 0 bases outside the gene matches. The CDR3 spells CASSMDRGSYNEQFF. DNA for the CDR3: TGTGCCAGTAGTATGGACAGGGGCTCCTACAATGAGCAGTTCTTC.

This clone is medium-sized by share. The rearrangement links TRBV5-8 to TRBJ1-2; possible D gene TRBD1, 6 bases. This CDR3 has 16 amino acids. Looked up from germline, CDR1 is SGHTS and CDR2 is YDEGEE. With 0 bases removed from V and 8 bases from J, the gap between germline ends came to 20 bases. CDR3 nucleotides: TGTGCCAGCAGCTTGGCCGGTCGAGGGGGAAATTGGGGCTACACCTTC. It encodes CASSLAGRGGNWGYTF.

V is TRBV28 and J is TRBJ2-2; a possible D gene is TRBD1 (5 bases). V lost 1 base, J lost 1 base, and 13 bases lay in between. The CDR3 is 17 amino acids. Germline V gives CDR1 MDHEN, CDR2 SYDVKM. CDR3 DNA: TGTGCCAGCAGTTTATTTGGCCAGGGTAGGAACACCGGGGAGCTGTTTTTT. Protein sequence: CASSLFGQGRNTGELFF.

This clone was detected a few times. V and J are TRBV2 and TRBJ2-1, with 9 positions matching TRBD1. With 4 bases clipped from V and 12 bases from J, the junction kept 13 bases outside the gene matches. The CDR3 sequence is 15 residues long. CDR1 SNHLY and CDR2 FYNNEI come from the germline V gene. CDR3 in amino acids: CASSAGTGPERRQFF. The CDR3 nucleotides read TGTGCCAGCAGTGCGGGGACAGGGCCCGAAAGAAGGCAGTTCTTC.

This chain links TRBV28 with TRBJ2-7; TRBD1 matches 8 bases. The V gene's germline CDR1 is MDHEN and CDR2 SYDVKM. V shed 5 bases and J 3 bases; nucleotides not matched to a gene: 6. The CDR3 runs to 14 residues. The CDR3 region has the DNA TGTGCCAGCAGTGGACAGGGACGGAGCTACGAGCAGTACTTC. Its protein is CASSGQGRSYEQYF.

This clone was seen a single time. CDR3 coding DNA: TGTGCCAGCAGTTTTGGGAATCTGGAGACCCAGTACTTC. Its protein is CASSFGNLETQYF. The chain joins TRBV11-1 to TRBJ2-5; D is undetermined. The germline CDR1 and CDR2 sequences are SGHAT and FQDESV (reference sequence). The CDR3 totals 13 residues. Trimming cost V 6 bases and J 5 bases, with 13 bases left between them. Based on the CDR3 plus reference TRBV11-1 and TRBJ2-5, the full variable domain is EAEVAQSPRYKITEKSQAVAFWCDPISGHATLYWYRQILGQGPELLVQFQDESVVDDSQLPKDRFSAERLKGVDSTLKIQPAELGDSAMYLCASSFGNLETQYFGPGTRLLVL.

CDR3 region: CASSFGGYYEQYF. In DNA, the CDR3 is TGCGCCAGCAGCTTTGGGGGTTACTACGAGCAGTACTTC. This sequence joins TRBV5-1 and TRBJ2-7; D could derive from TRBD1 or TRBD2 (5 bases each). V was shortened by 2 bases and J by 3 bases, with 9 bases between the two germline ends. This CDR3 is 13 amino acids long. The V gene's germline CDR1 is SGHRS and CDR2 YFSETQ.

The chain is built from TRBV6-1 and TRBJ1-2; D gene unclear. V was clipped by 7 bases and J by 0 bases, with 15 bases between them. Germline V gene data show CDR1 as MNHNS and CDR2 as SASEGT. The CDR3 is made up of 15 amino acids. CDR3 sequence (DNA): TGTGCCAGCACTTGGGGAGCCACCTCTAACTATGGCTACACCTTC. Translation gives CASTWGATSNYGYTF.

The chain uses TRBV30 and TRBJ1-5; D is possibly TRBD1 (5 bases). V lost 0 bases and J lost 4, with 19 bases in between. CDR1 GTSNPN and CDR2 SVGIG come from the germline V gene (reference sequence). The CDR3 is 17 amino acids. CDR3 in DNA: TGTGCCTGGAGTGTAGGGTGGCAGGGTCTAGAAAATCAGCCCCAGCATTTT. Amino acids: CAWSVGWQGLENQPQHF.

The J gene is TRBJ2-1, the V gene TRBV2, with a tentative D call TRBD2 (6 bases). V was shortened by 8 bases and J by 7 bases, with 15 bases between the two germline ends. CDR1 is SNHLY and CDR2 is FYNNEI in the germline V gene. The CDR3 contains 13 residues. The CDR3 DNA follows: TGTGCCAGCGACGGATTAGCGGCGAATGAGCAGTTCTTC. Translation gives CASDGLAANEQFF.

V gene TRBV7-6 combines with J gene TRBJ1-4, with a possible D match to TRBD1 (5 bases). V was pared by 6 bases and J by 0 bases, with 17 bases between. There are 17 residues in the CDR3. The germline V gene has CDR1 SGHVS and CDR2 FNYEAQ. CDR3 residues: CASSRQSLVATNEKLFF. As DNA, the CDR3 is TGTGCCAGCAGTCGACAGAGCCTAGTTGCAACTAATGAAAAACTGTTTTTT.

The J gene is TRBJ1-5, the V gene TRBV16; D is ambiguous. Per germline, CDR1 KGHSY and CDR2 FQNENV. This CDR3 comprises 16 residues. V shed 4 bases and J shed 1 base, with 14 bases lying between them. CDR3 in amino acids: CASSRGPILSNQPQHF. DNA of the CDR3: TGTGCCAGCAGCCGCGGACCAATTTTGAGCAATCAGCCCCAGCATTTT.

This clone was detected only a few times. The chain links TRBV7-2 to TRBJ2-7; 11 bases are a match to TRBD2. This CDR3 spans 15 amino acids. V trimming: 5 bases; J trimming: 2 bases; junction bases outside the gene matches: 5. The V gene's germline CDR1 is SGHTA and CDR2 FQGNSA. As DNA, the CDR3 is TGTGCCAGCAGCGCGACTAGCGGGGTAGCCTACGAGCAGTACTTC. Amino acid sequence: CASSATSGVAYEQYF.